Listed here are 23 T cell receptor beta chains from one sample, sequenced in a study of blood T cell repertoires in COVID-19. Profiling relied on immunoSEQ multiplex PCR, and the TCRdb table lists in-frame clones only, not all of them. The sample lists around 130,000 clones, roughly nine tenths seen once, with 4% to 5% in the top ten. The sample comprised peripheral blood. The receptors come from a man between 60 and 75 years old with COVID-19, enrolled during active disease.

This clone was recorded only once. The J gene is TRBJ2-5, the V gene TRBV5-4; TRBD2 agrees at 8 bases. The germline V gene has CDR1 SGHNT and CDR2 YYREEE (reference sequence). The CDR3 is 15 residues long. V lost 0 bases and J lost 5; bases outside the gene matches: 6. The CDR3 DNA is TGTGCCAGCAGCTTGGGGCTAGCGGGCCCCGAGACCCAGTACTTC. Encoded protein: CASSLGLAGPETQYF.

CDR3 in amino acids: CASSFGTSDTGELFF. The CDR3 coding sequence is TGTGCCAGCAGCTTCGGGACTAGCGACACCGGGGAGCTGTTTTTT. The genes are TRBV11-3 and TRBJ2-2; TRBD2 matches 10 bases. The CDR3 runs 15 residues. J lost 3 bases, V lost 3 bases, and 1 base had no gene match. Per germline, CDR1 SGHNT and CDR2 YENEEA.

The chain links TRBV19 to TRBJ1-4, with D perhaps matching TRBD1 (6 bases). The germline gives CDR1 LNHDA, CDR2 SQIVND (reference sequence). The CDR3 is 15 amino acids. V dropped 4 bases and J dropped 8 bases, with 17 bases sitting between them. The CDR3 coding sequence is TGTGCCAGTAGTACTTACACGGGGCAGGGGGAAAAACTGTTTTTT. Its protein product is CASSTYTGQGEKLFF.

The V and J genes are TRBV4-3 and TRBJ2-7; no definite D call. Trimming stripped 4 bases from V and 0 bases from J, with 16 bases between. CDR3 length: 16 amino acids. Germline CDR1 reads LGHNA; CDR2 reads YSLEER. The DNA of the CDR3 is TGCGCCAGCAGCCGTAGGTACGAGGCAAACTCCTACGAGCAGTACTTC. As protein: CASSRRYEANSYEQYF.

This chain uses TRBV4-2 with TRBJ1-5; no clear D. The CDR3 contains 15 residues. V was cut by 4 bases and J by 3 bases, with 13 bases left in between. Germline V gene sequence: CDR1 LGHNA, CDR2 YNFKEQ. The CDR3 loop reads CASSRSVQNNQPQHF. The CDR3 nucleotides read TGTGCCAGCAGCCGGTCCGTACAGAACAATCAGCCCCAGCATTTT.

The chain combines TRBV24-1 with TRBJ2-3, with 7 bases identical to TRBD2. Trimming at V came to 5 bases and at J to 4 bases, leaving 8 bases not matched to a gene. The germline CDR1 and CDR2 sequences are KGHDR and SFDVKD. The CDR3 has 15 residues. CDR3 sequence (DNA): TGTGCCACCAGTGGCCCTTCTAGCGGTTCAGATACGCAGTATTTT. Translated: CATSGPSSGSDTQYF.

The chain has TRBV19 and TRBJ1-2; D remains unclear. The V gene lost 0 bases and the J gene lost 7 bases, with 15 bases spanning the gap. This CDR3 has 15 amino acids. Per germline, CDR1 LNHDA and CDR2 SQIVND (reference sequence). As DNA, the CDR3 is TGTGCCAGTAGTATAGAAGCCCCACCGAGAGGTGGCTACACCTTC. Its protein product is CASSIEAPPRGGYTF.

The chain employs TRBV4-3 and TRBJ2-1, with 7 bases aligning to TRBD1. The V segment lost 4 bases and the J segment 9 bases; nucleotides outside the gene matches: 6. The CDR3 length is 13 residues. CDR1 is LGHNA and CDR2 is YSLEER in the germline V gene. The chain's CDR3 is CASSLARGTEQFF. Here the CDR3 DNA reads TGCGCCAGCAGCCTTGCCAGGGGGACTGAGCAGTTCTTC.

This chain uses TRBV9 with TRBJ2-5; the match to TRBD1 covers 7 bases. CDR3 size: 14 residues. Germline V gene data show CDR1 as SGDLS and CDR2 as YYNGEE. The J segment lost 2 bases and the V segment lost 3 bases, leaving 4 bases of the junction unmatched. This CDR3 reads CASSAPGQQETQYF. As DNA, the CDR3 is TGTGCCAGCAGCGCTCCGGGACAGCAAGAGACCCAGTACTTC.

J is TRBJ2-2 and V is TRBV3-1 (or the pseudogene TRBV3-2), with 7 bases aligning to TRBD1. J lost 7 bases, V lost 8 bases, and 4 bases had no gene match. The V gene's germline CDR1 is LGHDT and CDR2 YNNKEL (reference sequence). CDR3 size: 12 residues. As DNA, the CDR3 is TGTGCCAGCTCGGCAGGGGGCGGGGAGCTGTTTTTT. It encodes CASSAGGGELFF.

The chain uses TRBV4-3 and TRBJ1-1; unclear D gene. V shed 1 base and J shed 4 bases, with 7 bases lying between them. CDR1 and CDR2 (germline): LGHNA, YSLEER. This CDR3 spans 13 amino acids. CDR3 nucleotides: TGCGCCAGCAGCCAAGTAGTCGGCACTGAAGCTTTCTTT. This gives the protein CASSQVVGTEAFF.

The chain carries TRBV7-9 and TRBJ2-2, with D perhaps matching TRBD2 (6 bases). CDR3 size: 13 residues. Per germline, CDR1 SEHNR and CDR2 FQNEAQ (reference sequence). Trimming shortened V by 4 bases and J by 8 bases, and 11 bases separated the two germline ends. DNA of the CDR3: TGTGCCAGCAGCTCTCGGGAGTCGGGGGAGCTGTTTTTT. Translating it yields CASSSRESGELFF.

The gene calls are TRBV2 and TRBJ2-3; 13 bases align to TRBD2. From germline, CDR1 is SNHLY and CDR2 FYNNEI. This CDR3 region has 14 residues. Trimming removed 6 bases from V and 5 bases from J; junction bases left unmatched: 2. CDR3 loop: CASRLAGGVDTQYF. The CDR3 region has the DNA TGTGCCAGCAGACTAGCGGGAGGGGTAGATACGCAGTATTTT.

This clone has only a few counts. The chain has TRBV6-6 and TRBJ2-7; the match to TRBD2 covers 12 bases. Per the germline V gene, CDR1 is MNHNY and CDR2 is SVGAGI (reference sequence). V shed 6 bases, J shed 4 bases, and the junction held 10 bases outside the gene matches. This CDR3 has 16 amino acids. CDR3 bases: TGTGCCAGCAGCTCGTCGACTAGCGGGAGTCGGTACGAGCAGTACTTC. Translated: CASSSSTSGSRYEQYF.

The chain carries TRBV27 and TRBJ2-3; D gene unclear. The germline V and J ends were trimmed by 4 bases and 0 bases, with 8 bases remaining between them. This CDR3 is built from 14 residues. Germline values: CDR1 MNHEY, CDR2 SMNVEV (reference sequence). CDR3 loop: CASSSGPSTDTQYF. CDR3 in DNA: TGTGCCAGCAGTTCGGGTCCTAGCACAGATACGCAGTATTTT.

The V call is TRBV18, the J call TRBJ2-5; 8 bases align to TRBD2. The germline CDR1 and CDR2 sequences are KGHSH and LQKENI. J was trimmed by 4 bases and V by 6 bases; bases with no gene match: 7. CDR3 length: 14 residues. The CDR3 reads CASSTRGGRETQYF. In DNA form, the CDR3 reads TGTGCCAGCTCGACCCGGGGGGGAAGAGAGACCCAGTACTTC.

The V gene is TRBV6-2 or TRBV6-3, the J gene TRBJ2-7; D might be TRBD1 (6 bases). The V gene lost 1 base and the J gene lost 0 bases, with 13 bases spanning the gap. Germline V gives CDR1 MNHEY, CDR2 SVGEGT. The CDR3 consists of 16 residues. CDR3 protein: CASSYFGQRSSYEQYF. The DNA for the CDR3 is TGTGCCAGCAGTTACTTTGGACAGAGGAGCTCCTACGAGCAGTACTTC.

V is TRBV5-1 and J is TRBJ2-1, with 10 bases fitting TRBD2. The CDR3 totals 15 residues. Germline V CDR1 and CDR2: SGHRS, YFSETQ. With 4 bases clipped from V and 5 bases from J, the junction kept 6 bases outside the gene matches. The CDR3 nucleotides read TGCGCCAGCAGCGCCGGGACTAGCGCCAACAATGAGCAGTTCTTC. It codes for CASSAGTSANNEQFF.

The genes are TRBV19 and TRBJ1-1; no clear D. V lost 0 bases and J lost 7, with 9 bases in between. Germline V gene sequence: CDR1 LNHDA, CDR2 SQIVND (reference sequence). The CDR3 runs 13 residues. CDR3 in DNA: TGTGCCAGTAGTATAGACTTTGGCGGTGAAGCTTTCTTT. Its translation: CASSIDFGGEAFF.

V usage is TRBV5-6 and J usage is TRBJ2-7; D gene uncertain. CDR3 size: 11 residues. From germline, CDR1 is SGHDT and CDR2 YYEEEE. V shed 2 bases and J shed 7 bases, with 7 bases lying between them. The CDR3, as DNA: TGTGCCAGCAGCTTTCATCAGGAGCAGTACTTC. Translation: CASSFHQEQYF.

The rearrangement links TRBV19 to TRBJ1-5, with D perhaps TRBD1 (5 bases). CDR3 size: 16 residues. Looked up from germline, CDR1 is LNHDA and CDR2 is SQIVND (reference sequence). V was clipped by 3 bases and J by 2 bases, with 14 bases between them. For the CDR3, the DNA is TGTGCCAGTAGTATGTTGGGGGGGTCGGGCAATCAGCCCCAGCATTTT. It translates to CASSMLGGSGNQPQHF.

The V and J genes are TRBV7-2 and TRBJ2-3; a possible D gene is TRBD1 (6 bases). Germline V gives CDR1 SGHTA, CDR2 FQGNSA. Trimming stripped 0 bases from V and 3 bases from J, with 7 bases between. The CDR3 runs 14 residues. The CDR3: CASSLAGQTDTQYF. CDR3 nucleotides: TGTGCCAGCAGCTTAGCGGGACAAACAGATACGCAGTATTTT.

The chain carries TRBV19 and TRBJ1-5; D is possibly TRBD1 (6 bases). The CDR3 runs to 15 residues. Trimming cost V 3 bases and J 6 bases, with 15 bases left between them. Germline CDR1 LNHDA, CDR2 SQIVND (reference sequence). The CDR3 bases are TGTGCCAGTAGTATTATCAGGGGTGGTGTTCAGCCCCAGCATTTT. Translation: CASSIIRGGVQPQHF. The variable domain in full, with the rest retrieved from reference TRBV19 and TRBJ1-5, is DGGITQSPKYLFRKEGQNVTLSCEQNLNHDAMYWYRQDPGQGLRLIYYSQIVNDFQKGDIAEGYSVSREKKESFPLTVTSAQKNPTAFYLCASSIIRGGVQPQHFGDGTRLSIL.